These 15 T cell receptor beta chains share one sample of origin, sequenced in a study of a mutant IDH1 vaccine in newly diagnosed glioma. Their recognized antigens are unknown. Described time point: week 5, during vaccination. A single vaccine dose contained 300 ug of mutant IDH1 20-mer peptide, and topical imiquimod was used with it. Here immunoSEQ multiplex PCR was the method, and the copy in TCRdb shows in-frame clones only, minus some. Found here are some 48,000 clones, over 75% of them singletons; the top ten hold around 1.8%. The sequencing here drew on PBMCs, taken from a glioma patient whose treatment included an IDH1 peptide vaccine. These receptors originate from a woman in her thirties or forties with glioma.

The chain is built from TRBV6-1 and TRBJ2-5, with D uncertain. The V end was cut by 2 bases, the J end by 1 base, with 5 bases between. Germline CDR1 MNHNS, CDR2 SASEGT. The CDR3 extends over 13 amino acids. The CDR3 nucleotides read TGTGCCAGCAGTGAAACGTTCCAAGAGACCCAGTACTTC. Translated: CASSETFQETQYF.

This clone was recorded only once. V gene TRBV29-1 combines with J gene TRBJ2-1; D gene uncertain. CDR1 is SQVTM, CDR2 ANQGSEA, per germline. The CDR3 length is 15 residues. Trimming stripped 3 bases from V and 6 bases from J, with 18 bases between. This CDR3 reads CSVDPHEPPGNEQFF. The CDR3 DNA sequence: TGCAGCGTTGACCCCCACGAGCCTCCAGGCAATGAGCAGTTCTTC.

This chain uses TRBV12-5 with TRBJ1-1, with D unclear. The CDR3 spans 14 residues. V gave up 2 bases and J gave up 5 bases, with 12 bases separating them. Germline lookup yields CDR1 LGHNT and CDR2 FRNRAP. CDR3 nucleotides: TGTGCTAGTGGTTTGAGGGCAGGAGGGACTGAAGCTTTCTTT. Protein sequence: CASGLRAGGTEAFF.

This clone occurred a few times. This rearrangement joins TRBV10-2 to TRBJ1-2, with 10 bases that match TRBD1. Losses at the gene ends were 10 bases for V and 8 bases for J; bases not matched to a gene: 10. The CDR3 is made up of 13 amino acids. Germline V gives CDR1 WSHSY, CDR2 SAAADI. This chain's CDR3 is CAIFPGQGQGYTF. CDR3 bases: TGCGCCATCTTTCCGGGACAGGGGCAGGGCTACACCTTC.

The genes are TRBV20-1 and TRBJ2-3; D is unresolved. The V and J ends lost 6 bases and 10 bases respectively, with 5 bases between them. Germline CDR1 and CDR2: DFQATT and SNEGSKA (reference sequence). This CDR3 has 8 amino acids. CDR3 loop: CSAGSQYF. The DNA for the CDR3 is TGCAGTGCGGGGTCGCAGTATTTT.

The gene calls are TRBV5-1 and TRBJ1-6; TRBD1 matches at 10 bases. J lost 10 bases, V lost 0 bases, and 13 bases had no gene match. The CDR3 extends over 18 amino acids. The germline V gene encodes CDR1 SGHRS and CDR2 YFSETQ. CDR3 in DNA: TGCGCCAGCAGCTTGGCCTACCATGGGACAGGGGAAGGGTCACCCCTCCACTTT. It translates to CASSLAYHGTGEGSPLHF.

The chain couples TRBV2 to TRBJ2-7, with TRBD1 matching 7 bases. Germline CDR1 reads SNHLY; CDR2 reads FYNNEI. The ends lost 8 bases at V and 2 bases at J; junction bases unmatched: 15. This CDR3 contains 16 residues. The CDR3 loop reads CASLLRGQVRTYEQYF. The CDR3 DNA sequence: TGTGCCAGCTTACTCCGTGGACAGGTCCGAACCTACGAGCAGTACTTC. The full variable domain, completed using reference TRBV2 and TRBJ2-7, is EPEVTQTPSHQVTQMGQEVILRCVPISNHLYFYWYRQILGQKVEFLVSFYNNEISEKSEIFDDQFSVERPDGSNFTLKIRSTKLEDSAMYFCASLLRGQVRTYEQYFGPGTRLTVT.

The chain carries TRBV19 and TRBJ2-3; 12 bases match TRBD2. Unmatched junction bases numbered 6, after V lost 3 bases and J lost 2 bases. Germline V CDR1 and CDR2: LNHDA, SQIVND (reference sequence). CDR3 size: 17 residues. CDR3 DNA sequence: TGTGCCAGTAGTATCCGTTGGACTAGCGGGGTCACAGATACGCAGTATTTT. Protein: CASSIRWTSGVTDTQYF.

This clone has more than one count but fewer than ten. The gene calls are TRBV13 and TRBJ1-1; a weak D match, TRBD1 (6 bases). The CDR3 totals 15 residues. Germline V lookup: CDR1 PRHDT, CDR2 FYEKMQ (reference sequence). Trimming removed 4 bases at V and 3 bases at J, with 15 bases between. CDR3 sequence reads: CASSYVGGAHTEAFF. CDR3 nucleotides: TGTGCCAGCAGCTACGTCGGGGGGGCACACACTGAAGCTTTCTTT.

This sequence joins TRBV5-1 and TRBJ1-2, with 12 positions matching TRBD1. This CDR3 contains 14 residues. After removal of 1 base from V and 6 bases from J, the junction contained 1 base not matched to a gene. Per the germline V gene, CDR1 is SGHRS and CDR2 is YFSETQ. CDR3 bases: TGCGCCAGCAGCTTGCGGGACAGGGGGCATGGCTACACCTTC. Its translation: CASSLRDRGHGYTF.

This sequence joins TRBV5-1 and TRBJ1-1; D call uncertain. The CDR3 contains 12 residues. Trimming took 3 bases from V and 7 from J, leaving 10 bases between them. The V gene's germline CDR1 is SGHRS and CDR2 YFSETQ. The CDR3 is CASSSLTGEAFF. CDR3 DNA sequence: TGCGCCAGCAGCTCCCTCACGGGTGAAGCTTTCTTT.

This clone was seen a handful of times. The V call is TRBV2, the J call TRBJ1-2; 8 nucleotides line up with TRBD1. After removal of 2 bases from V and 4 bases from J, the junction contained 0 bases not matched to a gene. CDR1 and CDR2 from the germline V gene are SNHLY and FYNNEI. This CDR3 is 13 amino acids long. CDR3 sequence: CASSEQGAYGYTF. The CDR3 region has the DNA TGTGCCAGCAGTGAACAGGGGGCCTATGGCTACACCTTC.

This chain joins TRBV7-2 and TRBJ2-7; TRBD2 aligns across 8 bases. The V gene's germline CDR1 is SGHTA and CDR2 FQGNSA. V lost 0 bases, J lost 2 bases, and 0 bases stayed unmatched. The CDR3 extends over 14 amino acids. The CDR3 nucleotides read TGTGCCAGCAGCTTAGCTAGCGGGGCCTACGAGCAGTACTTC. Encoded protein: CASSLASGAYEQYF.

The chain uses TRBV30 and TRBJ1-2; the D gene is possibly TRBD1 (6 bases). Germline V gene sequence: CDR1 GTSNPN, CDR2 SVGIG (reference sequence). The CDR3 runs 11 residues. The germline V and J ends were trimmed by 3 bases and 4 bases, with 6 bases remaining between them. This CDR3 is CAWRGAYGYTF. As DNA, the CDR3 is TGTGCCTGGAGGGGGGCCTATGGCTACACCTTC. Combining the CDR3 with reference TRBV30 and TRBJ1-2 gives the whole variable domain SQTIHQWPATLVQPVGSPLSLECTVEGTSNPNLYWYRQAAGRGLQLLFYSVGIGQISSEVPQNLSASRPQDRQFILSSKKLLLSDSGFYLCAWRGAYGYTFGSGTRLTVV.

J is TRBJ2-1 and V is TRBV5-1; D remains ambiguous. Trimming cost V 0 bases and J 2 bases, with 9 bases left between them. Germline V gene data show CDR1 as SGHRS and CDR2 as YFSETQ. The length of the CDR3 is 15 residues. CDR3 bases: TGCGCCAGCAGCTTGGGGGGTTCCACCTACAATGAGCAGTTCTTC. This translates into CASSLGGSTYNEQFF.